This TCR beta chain was sequenced for a study of T cells in Graves' hyperthyroidism and ophthalmopathy. The germline CDR1 and CDR2 sequences are SQVTM and ANQGSEA. The CDR3 extends over 13 amino acids. J gave up 5 bases and V 6 bases, and 9 bases lay outside the gene matches. Regions amplified from RNA transcripts were the TCR beta CDR3 regions. The HTBI primer set was used in a first-round RT-PCR of the TCR CDR3. TCRdb processed the multiplex PCR reads anew with MiXCR; each CDR3 protein has one entry. Of about 540,000 distinct CDR3 sequences in the sample, 40% to 55% were seen once. This sequence was found in a woman younger than 35 with Graves' hyperthyroidism. What was sequenced was peripheral blood or thyroid tissue (not recorded which). The rearrangement uses TRBV29-1 and TRBJ2-7, with 8 bases lining up with TRBD2. CDR3 coding DNA: TGCAGCGTCGGGTGGGCGGGAGGCCACGAGCAGTACTTC. It is translated as CSVGWAGGHEQYF.